A single sample gave rise to the 17 T cell receptor beta chains below, sequenced in a study of T cell responses to AZD1222 COVID-19 vaccine (TCRdb year 2021). Libraries were prepared through the immunoSEQ multiplex PCR assay. TCRdb took this table from immuneACCESS and kept in-frame rearrangements with V and J called. Such tables lack part of the clones; where checked against another copy, unresolved V genes explain under half of the gap, and the rest is unexplained. The sample data list 200,000 or so clones, and around 92% of these were observed just once. The biggest ten clones account for about 9.3% of the sample. The time point label here, explained by the study, means: baseline before first vaccination. The sequenced sample was peripheral blood, obtained on day 0 of AZD1222 vaccination. The receptors here all came from an adult in good health.

J is TRBJ2-7 and V is TRBV29-1; D may be TRBD1 or TRBD2 (5 bases each). Germline V lookup: CDR1 SQVTM, CDR2 ANQGSEA. The CDR3 consists of 13 residues. The V end was cut by 6 bases, the J end by 4 bases, with 16 bases between. CDR3: CSVAGTYIYEQYF. In DNA form, the CDR3 reads TGCAGCGTCGCCGGGACCTACATATACGAGCAGTACTTC.

The chain combines TRBV18 with TRBJ2-5; D unclear. In germline, CDR1 is KGHSH, CDR2 LQKENI. Trimming stripped 6 bases from V and 0 bases from J, with 5 bases between. The length of the CDR3 is 12 residues. The CDR3 here is CASSHYQETQYF. Written as DNA, the CDR3 is TGTGCCAGCTCCCATTACCAAGAGACCCAGTACTTC.

This clone was found a few times. The rearrangement joins TRBV15 to TRBJ1-1; no clear D gene. Trimming took off 5 bases at V and 5 bases at J, with 9 bases between the two ends. From germline, CDR1 is LNHNV and CDR2 YYDKDF (reference sequence). This CDR3 comprises 12 residues. CDR3 amino acids: CATSPMGTEAFF. The CDR3 DNA reads as TGTGCCACCAGCCCGATGGGGACTGAAGCTTTCTTT.

The count of this clone is one. V and J are TRBV7-3 and TRBJ2-2, with 8 bases aligning to TRBD1. Germline loops: CDR1 SGHTA, CDR2 FQGTGA. The V and J ends lost 4 bases and 6 bases, in that order; junction bases with no gene match: 1. This CDR3 region has 13 residues. The CDR3 DNA follows: TGTGCCAGCAGCTCGACAGGGGCCGGGGAGCTGTTTTTT. Translating it yields CASSSTGAGELFF.

J is TRBJ2-7 and V is TRBV5-1, with D possibly matching TRBD1 (6 bases). V was clipped by 4 bases and J by 3 bases, with 14 bases between them. This CDR3 comprises 14 residues. CDR1 and CDR2 from the germline V gene are SGHRS and YFSETQ. The CDR3 spells CASSPDRFGYEQYF. The DNA for the CDR3 is TGCGCCAGCAGCCCCGACAGGTTCGGCTACGAGCAGTACTTC.

This rearrangement joins TRBV7-9 to TRBJ1-4; the D gene is possibly TRBD1 (6 bases). The germline V gene has CDR1 SEHNR and CDR2 FQNEAQ (reference sequence). Trimming took off 6 bases at V and 5 bases at J, with 13 bases between the two ends. The CDR3 runs to 14 residues. CDR3 DNA: TGTGCCAGCAGTCCGACAGGCCGGAATGAAAAACTGTTTTTT. The encoded protein is CASSPTGRNEKLFF.

V usage is TRBV7-9 and J usage is TRBJ2-1; 7 positions match TRBD1. V dropped 4 bases and J dropped 5; count of bases not matched to a gene: 14. The CDR3 totals 17 residues. The germline CDR1 and CDR2 sequences are SEHNR and FQNEAQ (reference sequence). The CDR3 here is CASSSWTGLGWDNEQFF. Written as DNA, the CDR3 is TGTGCCAGCAGCTCATGGACAGGCCTTGGGTGGGACAATGAGCAGTTCTTC.

V and J are TRBV2 and TRBJ1-4, with no clear D. In germline, CDR1 is SNHLY, CDR2 FYNNEI. V was pared by 1 base and J by 2 bases, with 11 bases between. This CDR3 has 16 residues. The CDR3 DNA reads as TGTGCCAGCAGTGAAGATGTGGGCTTTACTAATGAAAAACTGTTTTTT. Translation gives CASSEDVGFTNEKLFF.

J is TRBJ2-1 and V is TRBV5-1; maybe TRBD1 (5 bases). This CDR3 is 14 amino acids long. Trimming removed 0 bases from V and 4 bases from J, with 8 bases in between. Germline V gene data show CDR1 as SGHRS and CDR2 as YFSETQ. CDR3 region: CASSLGQPYNEQFF. The CDR3 nucleotides read TGCGCCAGCAGCTTGGGACAGCCATACAATGAGCAGTTCTTC. Filled out from reference TRBV5-1 and TRBJ2-1, the complete variable domain reads KAGVTQTPRYLIKTRGQQVTLSCSPISGHRSVSWYQQTPGQGLQFLFEYFSETQRNKGNFPGRFSGRQFSNSRSEMNVSTLELGDSALYLCASSLGQPYNEQFFGPGTRLTVL.

The chain joins TRBV9 to TRBJ1-3, with no clear D. There are 16 residues in the CDR3. Germline lookup yields CDR1 SGDLS and CDR2 YYNGEE. V gave up 4 bases and J gave up 0 bases, with 14 bases separating them. The CDR3 coding sequence is TGTGCCAGCAGCACATCTCCCAAGCACTCTGGAAACACCATATATTTT. Encoded protein: CASSTSPKHSGNTIYF.

This sequence joins TRBV12-3 or TRBV12-4 and TRBJ1-4; D is possibly TRBD1 (5 bases). The CDR3 totals 13 residues. V shed 3 bases and J shed 8 bases, with 10 bases lying between them. This CDR3 reads CASSLPGMEKLFF. The DNA of the CDR3 is TGTGCCAGCAGTTTGCCAGGGATGGAAAAACTGTTTTTT.

The rearrangement links TRBV27 to TRBJ1-6; 7 bases agree with TRBD1. Germline V lookup: CDR1 MNHEY, CDR2 SMNVEV (reference sequence). J was trimmed by 8 bases and V by 6 bases; bases with no gene match: 4. The CDR3 consists of 13 residues. The CDR3 DNA reads TGTGCCAGCAGGCAGGGGGGGCATTCACCCCTCCACTTT. This encodes CASRQGGHSPLHF.

The gene calls are TRBV23-1 and TRBJ1-1; 7 bases are a match to TRBD1. TRBV23-1 is marked as an open reading frame, function uncertain. This CDR3 region has 14 residues. The V segment lost 6 bases and the J segment 5 bases; nucleotides outside the gene matches: 9. The CDR3 coding sequence is TGCGCCAGCAGGACGACAGGGAGTAGGACTGAAGCTTTCTTT. Encoded protein: CASRTTGSRTEAFF.

This clone was detected only once. The gene calls are TRBV5-4 and TRBJ2-7, with 10 positions matching TRBD2. Trimming took 0 bases from V and 5 from J; bases not matched to a gene: 5. This CDR3 contains 15 residues. CDR1 SGHNT and CDR2 YYREEE come from the germline V gene (reference sequence). This CDR3 reads CASSLEPSGSHEQYF. For the CDR3, the DNA is TGTGCCAGCAGCTTGGAGCCTAGCGGGAGCCACGAGCAGTACTTC.

This clone was counted once. This chain joins TRBV5-1 and TRBJ2-4; the D gene is possibly TRBD2 (6 bases). Germline V gene lookup returns CDR1 SGHRS and CDR2 YFSETQ. This CDR3 is 18 amino acids long. The germline V and J ends were trimmed by 3 bases and 0 bases, with 19 bases remaining between them. The chain's CDR3 is CASSSRAGRKVAKNIQYF. The CDR3 DNA is TGCGCCAGCAGCTCGAGGGCAGGGAGGAAGGTAGCCAAAAACATTCAGTACTTC.

This clone was picked up one time. The chain employs TRBV28 and TRBJ2-1; 9 positions agree with TRBD2. The germline CDR1 and CDR2 sequences are MDHEN and SYDVKM. This CDR3 spans 16 amino acids. V trimming: 5 bases; J trimming: 2 bases; junction bases outside the gene matches: 7. The CDR3 is CASSLRLAEPYNEQFF. CDR3 DNA sequence: TGTGCCAGCAGTCTCCGACTAGCGGAACCCTACAATGAGCAGTTCTTC.

J is TRBJ1-4 and V is TRBV28, with TRBD1 as a possible D gene (5 bases). CDR3 length equals 14 residues. With 4 bases removed from V and 5 bases from J, the gap between germline ends came to 11 bases. Germline values: CDR1 MDHEN, CDR2 SYDVKM. The CDR3 loop is CASSSRDGNEKLFF. In DNA, the CDR3 is TGTGCCAGCAGTTCGAGGGACGGAAATGAAAAACTGTTTTTT.